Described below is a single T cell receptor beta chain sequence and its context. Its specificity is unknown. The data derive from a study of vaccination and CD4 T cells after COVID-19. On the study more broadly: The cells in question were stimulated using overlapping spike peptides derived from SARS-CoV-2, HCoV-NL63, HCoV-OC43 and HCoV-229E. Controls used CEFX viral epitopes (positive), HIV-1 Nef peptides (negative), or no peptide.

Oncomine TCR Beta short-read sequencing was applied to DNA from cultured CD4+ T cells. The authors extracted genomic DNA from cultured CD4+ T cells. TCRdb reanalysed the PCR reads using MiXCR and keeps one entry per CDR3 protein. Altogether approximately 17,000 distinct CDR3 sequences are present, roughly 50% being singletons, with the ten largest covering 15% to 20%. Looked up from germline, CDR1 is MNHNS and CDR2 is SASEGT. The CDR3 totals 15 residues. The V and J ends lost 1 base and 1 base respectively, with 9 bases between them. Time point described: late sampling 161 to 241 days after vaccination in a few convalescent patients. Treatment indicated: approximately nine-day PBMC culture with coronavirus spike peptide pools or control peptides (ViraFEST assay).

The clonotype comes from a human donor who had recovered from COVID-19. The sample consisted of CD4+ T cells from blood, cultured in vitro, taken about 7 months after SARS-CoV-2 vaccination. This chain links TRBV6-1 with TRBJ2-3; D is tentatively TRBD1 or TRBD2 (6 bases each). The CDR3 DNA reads TGTGCCAGCAGTGAAGAGAGGGGGGGCACAGATACGCAGTATTTT. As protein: CASSEERGGTDTQYF.